These T cell receptor beta chains were read from a single sample in a study of cytomegalovirus exposure and HLA in healthy donors. The method was immunoSEQ multiplex PCR; TCRdb's version includes in-frame clones alone and lacks a portion of them. There are under 200,000 clones in the sample; 68% occur only once, and around 4.5% lies in the top ten. Specimen: PBMCs. The receptors derive from a woman aged 18-30 years in good health and CMV-seropositive. Each CDR3 is given with its conserved first and last residue. A D gene is named only where the DNA matches it firmly. Not all rows give a size; the values are once, few, many and, for expanded clones, a class.

>TRBJ1-5|TRBV19|-|-
TGTGCCAGTAGTTCGTCAGGTCCATTAAATCAGCCCCAGCATTTT
CASSSSGPLNQPQHF
>TRBJ2-7|TRBV19|-|-
TGTGCCAGTAGTGCCCACTCGACCTGGGACACCCCCTACGAGCAGTACTTC
CASSAHSTWDTPYEQYF
>TRBJ2-3|TRBV7-6|TRBD1|-
TGTGCCAGCAGCTTGGGACAGGGCACAGATACGCAGTATTTT
CASSLGQGTDTQYF
>TRBJ2-3|TRBV13|TRBD2|-
TGTGCCAGCAGCGGCGGACTAGCGGGTTACACAGATACGCAGTATTTT
CASSGGLAGYTDTQYF
>TRBJ1-5|TRBV6-1|-|-
TGTGCCAGCAGTGAACAGAATAGCAATCAGCCCCAGCATTTT
CASSEQNSNQPQHF
>TRBJ1-2|TRBV6-5|TRBD1|-
TGTGCCAGCAGGGATGGACAGGGGGCGGGAGGCTACACCTTC
CASRDGQGAGGYTF
>TRBJ1-1|TRBV7-9|-|-
TGTGCCAGCAGCGGAGAACAGGGATCGAACACTGAAGCTTTCTTT
CASSGEQGSNTEAFF
>TRBJ2-2|TRBV6-4|-|-
TGTGCCAGCAGTGTGAGGAACACCGGGGAGCTGTTTTTT
CASSVRNTGELFF
>TRBJ2-2|TRBV13|-|few
TGTGCCAGCAGCTTAGGCAGGGACACCGGGGAGCTGTTTTTT
CASSLGRDTGELFF
>TRBJ2-3|TRBV11-2|-|-
TGTGCCAGCAGCTTAGGGGGAGCGAGTACGCAGTATTTT
CASSLGGASTQYF
>TRBJ1-2|TRBV6-1|-|-
TGTGCCAGCAGCCCGACAGAGTCTAACTATGGCTACACCTTC
CASSPTESNYGYTF
>TRBJ1-1|TRBV6-5|-|-
TGTGCCAGCAGTTACTCGAGACAGACTGAAGCTTTCTTT
CASSYSRQTEAFF
>TRBJ2-3|TRBV4-3|TRBD2|-
TGCGCCAGCAGCCAACATCCGGGGGGTGAAACAGATACGCAGTATTTT
CASSQHPGGETDTQYF
>TRBJ1-5|TRBV2|-|-
TGTGCCAGCAGTGTTCAGGGCCCTCAGCCCCAGCATTTT
CASSVQGPQPQHF
>TRBJ1-1|TRBV29-1|-|-
TGCTGCGGCCTGGGGGGGGGCACTGAAGCTTTCTTT
CCGLGGGTEAFF
>TRBJ2-7|TRBV5-6|TRBD1|-
TGTGCCAGCAGCTTGGGACAGGGTTCCTACGAGCAGTACTTC
CASSLGQGSYEQYF
>TRBJ1-1|TRBV6-4|TRBD1|few
TGTGCCAGCCGAAGGGACAGGGACTCACTTAGGCTGATGAACACTGAAGCTTTCTTT
CASRRDRDSLRLMNTEAFF
>TRBJ1-6|TRBV7-3|TRBD1|-
TGTGCCAGCAGCTTAGGCTCAGGGGGTTCACCCCTCCACTTT
CASSLGSGGSPLHF
>TRBJ2-7|TRBV6-5|TRBD2|-
TGTGCCAGCAGTGTACTGGGGGGGAGGGCCTACGAGCAGTACTTC
CASSVLGGRAYEQYF
>TRBJ1-1|TRBV2|-|-
TGTGCCAGCAGTGGAGGCCCGTTCAACACTGAAGCTTTCTTT
CASSGGPFNTEAFF